The TCR beta chain described here comes from a study of CD8 T cells in ankylosing spondylitis. In its sample, this clonotype was seen many times. Its antigen is not known. Study-wide points: Disease-linked clones reportedly showed significant enrichment in matched ankylosing spondylitis synovial fluid. The study identified a TCR beta motif of under 10 highly homologous variants that appeared characteristic of ankylosing spondylitis blood.

Researchers built TCR beta libraries using quantitative 5'-RACE with molecular barcodes. Using its own MiXCR run on the 5' RACE reads, TCRdb lists one record per CDR3 protein. Of 85,000 to 100,000 distinct CDR3 sequences in the sample, just under 9% are singletons; the top ten hold roughly 5.5%. The CDR3 has 13 residues. With 4 bases removed from V and 4 bases from J, the gap between germline ends came to 8 bases. The clonotype was recovered from a male donor with ankylosing spondylitis or in good health (not recorded which). This chain uses TRBV12-3 or TRBV12-4 with TRBJ1-5; no clear D. Sequencing was performed on blood, either unsorted or a sorted T cell fraction (not recorded which). The CDR3 spells CASSSDPNQPQHF. As DNA, the CDR3 is TGTGCCAGCAGTTCGGACCCGAATCAGCCCCAGCATTTT.